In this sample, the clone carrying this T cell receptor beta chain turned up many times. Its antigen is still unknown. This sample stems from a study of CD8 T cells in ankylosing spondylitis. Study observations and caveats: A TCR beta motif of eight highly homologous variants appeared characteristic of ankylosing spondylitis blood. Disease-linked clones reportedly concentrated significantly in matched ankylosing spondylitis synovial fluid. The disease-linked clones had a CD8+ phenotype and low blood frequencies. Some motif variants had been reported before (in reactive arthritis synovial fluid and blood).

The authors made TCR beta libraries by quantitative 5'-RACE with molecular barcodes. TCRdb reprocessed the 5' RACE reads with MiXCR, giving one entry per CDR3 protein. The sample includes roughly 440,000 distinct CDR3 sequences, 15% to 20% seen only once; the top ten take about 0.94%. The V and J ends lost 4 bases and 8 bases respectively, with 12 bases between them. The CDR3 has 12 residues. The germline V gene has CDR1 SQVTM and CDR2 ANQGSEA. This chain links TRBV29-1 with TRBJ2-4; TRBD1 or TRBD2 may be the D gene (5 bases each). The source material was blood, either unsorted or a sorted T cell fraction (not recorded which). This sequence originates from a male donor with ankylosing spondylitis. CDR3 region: CSVAGPEDIQYF. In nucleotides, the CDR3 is TGCAGCGTTGCGGGACCGGAGGACATTCAGTACTTC.